This T cell receptor (beta chain) was identified in a study of siplizumab effects on memory and regulatory T cells. Study-wide results and caveats: Siplizumab caused a significant drop in alloreactive sequences traceable to unstimulated CD4+ memory cells. Whether proliferating Tregs in siplizumab cultures suppress was not functionally confirmed.

Every sample had about 100,000 of its TCR templates assayed. Only in-frame clones appear in the TCRdb table, and some are missing; sequencing was by immunoSEQ multiplex PCR. Among some 100,000 clones, approximately 94% were seen once, and the ten largest hold 6.5% to 8%. The count of this clone is one. What it binds is unknown. Source material: CD8+ T cells sorted from blood. This sequence was found in a human donor in good health.

As DNA, the CDR3 is TGTGCCAGCAGCCCTCTAGCGGGGGCATCCTACAATGAGCAGTTCTTC. It yields the protein CASSPLAGASYNEQFF. This chain uses TRBV4-2 with TRBJ2-1; the match to TRBD2 covers 10 bases. The CDR3 is 16 amino acids. Per the germline V gene, CDR1 is LGHNA and CDR2 is YNFKEQ. With V trimmed by 4 bases and J by 1 base, 4 bases remained unmatched.